This T cell receptor beta chain was retrieved from a study of control samples from healthy donors and cancer patients. Assay: immunoSEQ multiplex PCR; the TCRdb copy retains only in-frame clones and omits some. The table records about 53,000 clones, roughly 87% of them present only once. Germline values: CDR1 SGHRS, CDR2 YFSETQ. The ends were cut back, 0 bases at V and 2 bases at J, with 8 bases in the middle. This CDR3 has 15 residues. The sample comprised PBMCs. This TCR was recovered from a man aged 60-69 years with head and neck cancer. The V gene is TRBV5-1, the J gene TRBJ2-2; D remains ambiguous. CDR3 protein: CASSLDSPNTGELFF. As DNA, the CDR3 is TGCGCCAGCAGCTTGGACAGCCCTAACACCGGGGAGCTGTTTTTT.